Included here is one TCR beta chain sequence, with context. As yet, its antigen is unknown. Germline CDR1 and CDR2: MGHDK and SYGVNS. CDR3 size: 14 residues. This sample was taken from a study of monozygotic twins with inflammatory bowel disease. General study findings and limits: Results did not support any single strong IBD-associated signal or clonotype.

TCR libraries each used 3,000 to 4,000 ng of total RNA. Template switching appended UMIs that held a 6-nucleotide sample barcode. Using the 5' RACE reads, TCRdb records one entry per CDR3 protein without DNA. The sample data list around 380,000 distinct CDR3 sequences. The sample comprised blood. This clonotype was obtained from a human donor with ulcerative colitis or Crohn's disease, or a healthy co-twin of an affected twin (not recorded which). J is TRBJ2-7 and V is TRBV25-1; without DNA, the TCRdb call of TRBD1 cannot be checked. The chain's CDR3 is CASSDPGRAYEQYF.